This TCR beta chain appears in the sequencing data of a study of T cell repertoires in cytomegalovirus infection. Turning to the study itself: Recently described HLA-C-restricted plus well-studied HLA-B-restricted CMV epitopes were used. From public TCR beta signatures came an indication of both CMV infection and matching HLA type. Study findings and constraints: Adding up the frequency of public TCR beta families identified people who carried CMV plus the relevant HLA. Clonotypes of TCR beta that were HLA-C-restricted and CMV-specific dominated the ex vivo response.

Details on this clonotype: Its antigen is currently unknown.

Via MiXCR, TCRdb re-called the reads, giving one row per CDR3 protein. The sample yields about 830,000 distinct CDR3 sequences, 30% to 35% seen once. This CDR3 comprises 12 residues. The V and J ends lost 6 bases and 4 bases, in that order; junction bases with no gene match: 2. Germline CDR1 reads MNHNS; CDR2 reads SASEGT. This rearrangement joins TRBV6-1 to TRBJ1-2; 7 bases fit TRBD1. This clonotype originated in a human donor in good health (CMV status not recorded). Some clones in this sample may be carry-over from other donors' samples. The sample in question was cultured CD8+ T cells from PBMCs, obtained from culture after CMV antigen stimulation. CDR3 in amino acids: CASRGQSYGYTF. The CDR3 region has the DNA TGTGCCAGCAGGGGACAGAGCTATGGCTACACCTTC.